A selection of T cell receptor beta chains follows, all from one sample in a study of response to subunit inactivated influenza vaccine. TCRdb re-derived calls from the RT-PCR reads in MiXCR, one entry per CDR3 protein. This sample has 600,000 to 700,000 distinct CDR3 sequences; 14% occur once, and the top ten carry 7.5% to 9%. The sequencing here drew on PBMCs from blood, taken less than 15 days before vaccination. These receptors all come from a man in his fifties or sixties who received an inactivated influenza vaccine. Each CDR3 is given with its conserved first and last residue. A D gene is named only where the DNA matches it firmly. Size is omitted from some rows. Given values are once, few, many or a class for expanded clones.

clone_size: many
d_call: .
j_call: TRBJ1-1
v_call: TRBV27
cdr3_nt: TGTGCCAGCAGTTTCTCCAGAAACACTGAAGCTTTCTTT
cdr3_aa: CASSFSRNTEAFF

clone_size: .
d_call: TRBD1
j_call: TRBJ2-7
v_call: TRBV28
cdr3_nt: TGTGCCAGCAGGGACAGGGGCCTAGCCTACGAGCAGTACTTC
cdr3_aa: CASRDRGLAYEQYF

clone_size: few
d_call: .
j_call: TRBJ1-2
v_call: TRBV5-1
cdr3_nt: TGCGCCAGCAGCTTGGAGGCCGCCAGGCCAGGTGGCTACACCTTC
cdr3_aa: CASSLEAARPGGYTF

clone_size: many
d_call: TRBD1
j_call: TRBJ2-2
v_call: TRBV14
cdr3_nt: TGTGCCAGCAGCGCCGGACAGGGAAGCACCGGGGAGCTGTTTTTT
cdr3_aa: CASSAGQGSTGELFF

clone_size: few
d_call: .
j_call: TRBJ1-2
v_call: TRBV6-1
cdr3_nt: TGTGCCAGCAGTGCTCGGGGGGCAAGAGGCTACACCTTC
cdr3_aa: CASSARGARGYTF

clone_size: few
d_call: TRBD1
j_call: TRBJ1-1
v_call: TRBV4-2
cdr3_nt: TGTGCCAGCAGCCAAGTTACGGGACAGGGGAACACTGAAGCTTTCTTT
cdr3_aa: CASSQVTGQGNTEAFF

clone_size: .
d_call: TRBD1
j_call: TRBJ2-3
v_call: TRBV18
cdr3_nt: TGTGCCAGCTCTCCCCGGGACAGCTTGGATACGCAGTATTTT
cdr3_aa: CASSPRDSLDTQYF

clone_size: .
d_call: .
j_call: TRBJ2-7
v_call: TRBV15
cdr3_nt: TGTGCCACCAGCAGAGAAGGCGTACAGCCAGTTTACGAGCAGTACTTC
cdr3_aa: CATSREGVQPVYEQYF

clone_size: few
d_call: TRBD1
j_call: TRBJ1-1
v_call: TRBV29-1
cdr3_nt: TGCAGCGTGGGGACCGGGACAGGGAACACTGAAGCTTTCTTT
cdr3_aa: CSVGTGTGNTEAFF

clone_size: few
d_call: .
j_call: TRBJ1-2
v_call: TRBV12-3/TRBV12-4
cdr3_nt: TGTGCCAGCAGTTTAGTGCGGACATTGGATGGCTACACCTTC
cdr3_aa: CASSLVRTLDGYTF

clone_size: .
d_call: TRBD2
j_call: TRBJ2-3
v_call: TRBV2
cdr3_nt: TGTGCCAGCAGAGTTTCTAGCGGAAGGACTAGCACAGATACGCAGTATTTT
cdr3_aa: CASRVSSGRTSTDTQYF

clone_size: few
d_call: TRBD2
j_call: TRBJ2-7
v_call: TRBV19
cdr3_nt: TGTGCCAGTAGTATCGGGACTAGCGGGAGGCAGTACTTC
cdr3_aa: CASSIGTSGRQYF

clone_size: few
d_call: TRBD2
j_call: TRBJ2-3
v_call: TRBV12-3/TRBV12-4
cdr3_nt: TGTGCCAGCAGTTTTGGGGCTAGCGGAATAGATACGCAGTATTTT
cdr3_aa: CASSFGASGIDTQYF

clone_size: .
d_call: .
j_call: TRBJ2-6
v_call: TRBV9
cdr3_nt: TGTGCCAGCAGCGTAGGCCCCTCGTCGGGCGGCTACTCTGGGGCCAACGTCCTGACTTTC
cdr3_aa: CASSVGPSSGGYSGANVLTF

clone_size: .
d_call: .
j_call: TRBJ2-7
v_call: TRBV6-5
cdr3_nt: TGTGCCAGCAGTTATCGGGACATAAACTACGAGCAGTACTTC
cdr3_aa: CASSYRDINYEQYF

clone_size: .
d_call: .
j_call: TRBJ2-3
v_call: TRBV9
cdr3_nt: TGTGCCAGCAGCCAGAGCGGAACCAACACAGATACGCAGTATTTT
cdr3_aa: CASSQSGTNTDTQYF

clone_size: many
d_call: .
j_call: TRBJ1-4
v_call: TRBV12-3/TRBV12-4
cdr3_nt: TGTGCCAGCAGTTCCTCAACCCTGGGGATACTGTTTTTT
cdr3_aa: CASSSSTLGILFF

clone_size: .
d_call: .
j_call: TRBJ2-1
v_call: TRBV24-1
cdr3_nt: TGTGCCACCAGTGAATGGACAGCGGGATTGAATGAGCAGTTCTTC
cdr3_aa: CATSEWTAGLNEQFF

clone_size: .
d_call: TRBD1
j_call: TRBJ2-7
v_call: TRBV2
cdr3_nt: TGTGCCAGCAGTGTACGGGACAGGGGAACCTACGAGCAGTACTTC
cdr3_aa: CASSVRDRGTYEQYF

clone_size: .
d_call: TRBD1
j_call: TRBJ1-6
v_call: TRBV7-2
cdr3_nt: TGTGCCAGCAGCTTAGTGCAGGGGGCGGGGTCCCTCCACTTT
cdr3_aa: CASSLVQGAGSLHF

clone_size: few
d_call: TRBD2
j_call: TRBJ2-1
v_call: TRBV10-3
cdr3_nt: TGTGCCATCAGTGAAGGGCCTAGCGGGGTGAATGAGCAGTTCTTC
cdr3_aa: CAISEGPSGVNEQFF

clone_size: .
d_call: .
j_call: TRBJ2-4
v_call: TRBV6-6
cdr3_nt: TGTGCCAGCAGTTACTCTGGCCCCCCGTACTTC
cdr3_aa: CASSYSGPPYF

clone_size: .
d_call: .
j_call: TRBJ2-7
v_call: TRBV11-2
cdr3_nt: TGTGCCAGCAGCCACGACAGAGGCGAGCAGTACTTC
cdr3_aa: CASSHDRGEQYF

clone_size: .
d_call: .
j_call: TRBJ1-5
v_call: TRBV9
cdr3_nt: TGTGCCAGCGGAGGGAACTATAGCAATCAGCCCCAGCATTTT
cdr3_aa: CASGGNYSNQPQHF

clone_size: .
d_call: .
j_call: TRBJ2-7
v_call: TRBV5-1
cdr3_nt: TGCGCCAGCAGCTTGTCCAACAGGGCGGCACAGAACTACGAGCAGTACTTC
cdr3_aa: CASSLSNRAAQNYEQYF

clone_size: .
d_call: .
j_call: TRBJ2-7
v_call: TRBV6-2/TRBV6-3
cdr3_nt: TGTGCCAGCAGTTACCCACCCACCGATTACGAGCAGTACTTC
cdr3_aa: CASSYPPTDYEQYF

clone_size: many
d_call: .
j_call: TRBJ2-7
v_call: TRBV3-1
cdr3_nt: TGTGCCAGCAGCCAAGGGAGGTGGATCTCCAACTACGAGCAGTACTTC
cdr3_aa: CASSQGRWISNYEQYF

clone_size: .
d_call: .
j_call: TRBJ2-7
v_call: TRBV12-3/TRBV12-4
cdr3_nt: TGTGCCAGCAGCCTGCCCGGGACCCCATGGGGCGAGCAGTACTTC
cdr3_aa: CASSLPGTPWGEQYF

clone_size: .
d_call: TRBD1
j_call: TRBJ1-1
v_call: TRBV2
cdr3_nt: TGTGCCAGCAGCACGGACAGGGCTAACACTGAAGCTTTCTTT
cdr3_aa: CASSTDRANTEAFF

clone_size: many
d_call: .
j_call: TRBJ1-5
v_call: TRBV20-1
cdr3_nt: TGCAGTGCCTCGGGGTATAGCAATCAGCCCCAGCATTTT
cdr3_aa: CSASGYSNQPQHF

clone_size: many
d_call: TRBD2
j_call: TRBJ2-1
v_call: TRBV12-3/TRBV12-4
cdr3_nt: TGTGCCAGCAGCGGGGTGGCAAGCGGGGAAGGTGAGCAGTTCTTC
cdr3_aa: CASSGVASGEGEQFF

clone_size: few
d_call: TRBD1
j_call: TRBJ1-1
v_call: TRBV5-1
cdr3_nt: TGCGCCAGCAGCTCAGCCGGGACAGGGTATACTGAAGCTTTCTTT
cdr3_aa: CASSSAGTGYTEAFF

clone_size: many
d_call: .
j_call: TRBJ1-1
v_call: TRBV20-1
cdr3_nt: TGCAGTGCTTCCAAGAACACTGAAGCTTTCTTT
cdr3_aa: CSASKNTEAFF

clone_size: .
d_call: .
j_call: TRBJ2-3
v_call: TRBV6-4
cdr3_nt: TGTGCCAGCAGTGACGGATCGGTAGCATCAGATACGCAGTATTTT
cdr3_aa: CASSDGSVASDTQYF

clone_size: few
d_call: .
j_call: TRBJ2-2
v_call: TRBV20-1
cdr3_nt: TGCAGTGCTAGGTCAGGGACGAACACCGGGGAGCTGTTTTTT
cdr3_aa: CSARSGTNTGELFF

clone_size: .
d_call: .
j_call: TRBJ1-3
v_call: TRBV9
cdr3_nt: TGTGCCAGCAGCGTAGGTGGCAGGGGAGTAAACACCATATATTTT
cdr3_aa: CASSVGGRGVNTIYF

clone_size: few
d_call: .
j_call: TRBJ2-2
v_call: TRBV4-1
cdr3_nt: TGCGCCAGCAGCCAAGCCCCGACCGCGAACACCGGGGAGCTGTTTTTT
cdr3_aa: CASSQAPTANTGELFF